This paragraph covers one T cell receptor (beta chain) sequence. Its specificity is not known. This sample is drawn from a study of cytomegalovirus exposure and HLA in healthy donors. Study-wide findings and caveats: Later work associated roughly 17,000 TCR beta sequences with HLA alleles at 0.05 false discovery rate. CMV serostatus was the sole immune exposure information available.

This CDR3 has 13 residues. V lost 7 bases and J 1 base, leaving 13 bases between the germline ends. CDR1 and CDR2 from the germline V gene are SQVTM and ANQGSEA. The PCR ran on 60 Vbeta and 13 Jbeta primers. This table comes from immunoSEQ multiplex PCR, and its TCRdb copy is limited to in-frame clones, with some not included. The table gives 120,000 or so clones; the top ten clones make up about 3.5% of it. V usage is TRBV29-1 and J usage is TRBJ1-2, with D possibly being TRBD1 (6 bases). This clonotype originated in a man in his late teens or twenties in good health and CMV-seronegative. Sample: PBMCs. The CDR3 DNA sequence: TGCAGCGCCTACCGGGACAATAACTATGGCTACACCTTC. Its translation: CSAYRDNNYGYTF.